This TCR beta chain was profiled in a study of shared clonotypes between healthy human individuals (dated by TCRdb to 2019 to 2021). With respect to the entire study: The cohort included three men and a couple of women between 18 and 49 years of age. For each donor, CD4 naive and CD4 memory were each given three plates, CD8 naive was given two plates, and CD8 memory was given one plate. To increase sequencing depth and limit assay-specific biases, different laboratories used diverse techniques to prepare libraries and sequence TCR repertoires. To estimate repertoire size and how much clonotypes are shared between individuals, the study performed deep sequencing of blood TCR repertoires from roughly five healthy adults. Leukapheresis yielded between about 0.9 and 9.5 billion PBMCs per donor.

Here V drops 8 bases and J drops 2 bases, and the junction holds 5 bases not matched to any gene. CDR1 and CDR2 are read off the germline V gene as SNHLY and FYNNEI. The cysteine opens and the phenylalanine closes a CDR3 of 13 amino acids. Kept here is only the CDR3 DNA, which spans 39 bases and is read in frame from base 1. Results and caveats for the whole study, not just this receptor: Incomplete sequencing was indicated by rarefaction of sorted-subset datasets, despite the large sequencing depth. Naive subsets generally had larger estimated clonotype richness than memory subsets. The small number of donors limited the genetic and exposure-history diversity represented. Based on pairwise subsampling, the degree of clonotype sharing among donors was expected to be affected by sequencing depth. Sharing across a few donors was observed for approximately 4.6% of naive CD4, over 3% of naive CD8, about 2.3% of memory CD4, and roughly 0.4% of memory CD8 clonotypes. Compared with non-shared clonotypes, clonotypes shared by all four sorted-subset donors had higher generation probabilities. Only blood was sampled, and tissue TCR repertoires likely differ from those in blood.

The table lists this clone with a few counts. Its antigen target is currently unknown. No much larger clonotype is one base removed from it; base qualities were not supplied. The donors were healthy, HIV-negative adults who had no recently reported acute infections or vaccinations. All donors were Caucasian adults living in Nashville, Tennessee, USA. CD4+ T cells were enriched by magnetic negative selection, after which naive cells were positively selected on CD45RA and the negative fraction was taken as the memory subset. After blood collection by leukapheresis, PBMCs were isolated using Ficoll-Histopaque density gradient centrifugation and then cryopreserved in the vapor phase of liquid nitrogen. Analytical flow cytometry was used to check the purity and quantity of each magnetically sorted T cell population. Genomic DNA was isolated from every sorted fraction and measured by UV absorbance on a Nanodrop 2000c.

Using the deep immunoSEQ assay, TCR CDR3 regions were amplified from genomic DNA by multiplex PCR. Extracted genomic DNA from each cell subset was distributed evenly across all wells of several immunoSEQ 96-well plates, and each plate was treated as a replicate. For sorted subsets, 200 to 250 ng of genomic DNA, equivalent to some 33,000 T cell genomes, went into each replicate PCR. Purified libraries were measured with a Qubit 3.0 fluorometer, size-checked on a Bioanalyzer 2100, and measured again with the KAPA Library Quantification kit. A separate single-read 150-cycle Illumina NextSeq 550 flow cell was used to sequence each immunoSEQ 96-well plate. On the study's bioinformatics: The immunoSEQ output contained only junctional sequences without quality scores, so filtering could not match that applied to full-length reads. To assign V/J genes and CDR3, sequences were annotated against IMGT germline references using PyIR, a Python wrapper for IgBLAST v1.9. Reads with weak V/J assignments (E-value above 1e-6), missing CDR3, stop codons, out-of-frame junctions, or ambiguous translated residues were removed. V3J clonotypes were defined by identical inferred V gene, J gene, and CDR3 amino acid sequence. Percentage overlap between repertoires was calculated by dividing the number of shared unique clonotypes by the size of the smaller repertoire. Three approaches were used to assess repertoire richness: RTK rarefaction, the Chao1 estimator, and Recon v2.1 estimates of unobserved clonotypes. Generation probabilities were computed with OLGA for all TCRbeta clonotypes obtained by the gDNA method from a handful of donors. The immuneACCESS repertoire file appears here via TCRdb, limited to in-frame rearrangements. These files lack a portion of the clones; in checked studies, under half of the deficit traces to unresolved V genes, and the cause of the others is not known. The D gene and trimming were derived from the DNA, and the V and J assignments and clone size from that table. This sample gives about 1.1 million clones in total; around 77% of them show up just once. Of the sample, 0.89% is held by the ten largest clones.

The sequence is built from TRBV2 and TRBJ1-1, with 7 middle bases fitting TRBD1. The sequencing input was memory CD4+ T cells from PBMCs. Sample cell subset or site, as interpreted from the label and publication: CD45RA-negative fraction. This receptor was obtained from a man between 18 and 29 years old in good health. Some clones in this sample may be carry-over from other donors' samples. The CDR3 amino acid sequence is: CASEGQANTEAFF. The nucleotide sequence is given as TGTGCCAGCGAAGGACAGGCTAACACTGAAGCTTTCTTT.